Listed here are 14 T cell receptor beta chains from one sample, sequenced in a study of blood T cell repertoires in COVID-19 (dated by TCRdb to between 2020 and 2021). The protocol used for the library was the immunoSEQ multiplex PCR assay. TCRdb retrieved this table from immuneACCESS and kept in-frame rearrangements only. Not all clones are present; in checked studies, unresolved V genes account for under half, and no reason is known for the remainder. In all, the sample holds over 150,000 clones, and about 83% of those were seen once. The ten largest clonotypes hold approximately 18% of the sample. Sequencing was carried out using peripheral blood. Receptor source: a woman between 65 and 79 years old who had recovered from COVID-19.

The rearrangement joins TRBV4-2 to TRBJ2-1, with D perhaps TRBD2 (7 bases). Trimming removed 4 bases from V and 6 bases from J, with 19 bases in between. The CDR3 contains 16 residues. CDR1 and CDR2 (germline): LGHNA, YNFKEQ. CDR3 residues: CASSRPTGSGGNEQFF. CDR3 bases: TGTGCCAGCAGCCGGCCCACAGGGTCGGGGGGCAATGAGCAGTTCTTC.

The chain carries TRBV6-5 and TRBJ2-3; maybe TRBD2 (5 bases). The CDR3 contains 14 residues. The germline CDR1 and CDR2 sequences are MNHEY and SVGAGI. Trimming took 7 bases from V and 2 from J, leaving 13 bases between them. The CDR3 DNA reads TGTGCCAGCACACAAAGCGGAAACACAGATACGCAGTATTTT. It translates to CASTQSGNTDTQYF.

The rearrangement joins TRBV12-3 or TRBV12-4 to TRBJ2-7; D possibly corresponds to TRBD1 (6 bases). V lost 7 bases and J 2 bases, leaving 12 bases between the germline ends. This CDR3 comprises 13 residues. This CDR3 is CASKPTGPYEQYF. The CDR3 DNA is TGTGCCAGCAAACCGACAGGCCCCTACGAGCAGTACTTC.

The chain couples TRBV7-7 to TRBJ2-2; TRBD2 matches at 8 bases. From germline, CDR1 is SSHAT and CDR2 FNYEAQ (reference sequence). V shed 1 base and J 7 bases; nucleotides not matched to a gene: 11. The CDR3 covers 17 residues. CDR3 nucleotides: TGTGCCAGCAGCTTAGGCCCCCGTAGCGGGGCGGTCGGGGAGCTGTTTTTT. Encoded protein: CASSLGPRSGAVGELFF.

This clone appeared once. The CDR3 loop is CASSPRASGDYNEQFF. The CDR3 DNA sequence: TGTGCCAGCTCCCCCCGGGCTAGCGGAGACTACAATGAGCAGTTCTTC. V gene TRBV18 combines with J gene TRBJ2-1; 7 bases match TRBD2. Trimming at V came to 6 bases and at J to 3 bases, leaving 11 bases not matched to a gene. CDR3 length equals 16 residues. Germline V gene lookup returns CDR1 KGHSH and CDR2 LQKENI.

This chain joins TRBV29-1 and TRBJ1-1, with a weak D call TRBD1 (5 bases). CDR1 is SQVTM and CDR2 is ANQGSEA in the germline V gene. Deletions cut 6 bases from V and 5 bases from J, with 19 bases between. The CDR3 totals 14 residues. The CDR3 nucleotides read TGCAGCGTGGGGACCCCAGGGCGGGGAACTGAAGCTTTCTTT. Translation gives CSVGTPGRGTEAFF.

V is TRBV7-3 and J is TRBJ1-3, with 9 positions matching TRBD1. Trimming at V came to 0 bases and at J to 4 bases, leaving 7 bases not matched to a gene. This CDR3 comprises 17 residues. From germline, CDR1 is SGHTA and CDR2 FQGTGA. CDR3 in amino acids: CASSLTGQGVAGNTIYF. The CDR3 region has the DNA TGTGCCAGCAGCTTAACGGGACAGGGAGTGGCGGGAAACACCATATATTTT.

The chain is built from TRBV28 and TRBJ2-5; 15 nucleotides line up with TRBD2. Germline CDR1 reads MDHEN; CDR2 reads SYDVKM. V lost 5 bases and J lost 4; bases outside the gene matches: 8. The CDR3 runs 17 residues. The CDR3, as DNA: TGTGCCAGCAGTGGGGGGACTAGCGGGAGGTCTGGAGAGACCCAGTACTTC. Translating it yields CASSGGTSGRSGETQYF. Full variable domain (remainder filled in from reference TRBV28 and TRBJ2-5): DVKVTQSSRYLVKRTGEKVFLECVQDMDHENMFWYRQDPGLGLRLIYFSYDVKMKEKGDIPEGYSVSREKKERFSLILESASTNQTSMYLCASSGGTSGRSGETQYFGPGTRLLVL.

This chain uses TRBV19 with TRBJ2-7; D not resolved. Trimming stripped 3 bases from V and 0 bases from J, with 12 bases between. CDR3 length equals 15 residues. Per germline, CDR1 LNHDA and CDR2 SQIVND (reference sequence). The CDR3 is CASSIGPTSSYEQYF. The CDR3 DNA is TGTGCCAGTAGTATTGGTCCCACAAGCTCCTACGAGCAGTACTTC. Full variable domain (remainder filled in from reference TRBV19 and TRBJ2-7): DGGITQSPKYLFRKEGQNVTLSCEQNLNHDAMYWYRQDPGQGLRLIYYSQIVNDFQKGDIAEGYSVSREKKESFPLTVTSAQKNPTAFYLCASSIGPTSSYEQYFGPGTRLTVT.

This clone was picked up a small number of times. This chain connects TRBV10-2 to TRBJ1-2; maybe TRBD1 (6 bases). Deletions cut 2 bases from V and 8 bases from J, with 12 bases between. The CDR3 runs to 13 residues. CDR1 is WSHSY, CDR2 SAAADI, per germline. The CDR3 spells CASSETGQWGYTF. The CDR3 nucleotides are TGCGCCAGCAGTGAGACCGGACAGTGGGGCTACACCTTC.

The chain recombines TRBV5-1 with TRBJ2-7; 11 bases map to TRBD2. This CDR3 spans 16 amino acids. CDR1 is SGHRS and CDR2 is YFSETQ in the germline V gene. With 0 bases clipped from V and 0 bases from J, the junction kept 2 bases outside the gene matches. The CDR3 DNA is TGCGCCAGCAGCTTGGTAGCGGGGGGGTCCTCCTACGAGCAGTACTTC. Translated, it gives CASSLVAGGSSYEQYF.

The rearrangement uses TRBV9 and TRBJ1-1; the match to TRBD1 covers 7 bases. Germline-derived CDR1 and CDR2 are SGDLS and YYNGEE. With 7 bases clipped from V and 3 bases from J, the junction kept 9 bases outside the gene matches. The CDR3 runs 14 residues. For the CDR3, the DNA is TGTGCCAGCTGTCGGGGGCAGGGGGACACTGAAGCTTTCTTT. Translating gives CASCRGQGDTEAFF.

This sequence joins TRBV19 and TRBJ2-2; D might be TRBD1 (6 bases). Germline V gene lookup returns CDR1 LNHDA and CDR2 SQIVND (reference sequence). V was pared by 6 bases and J by 1 base, with 9 bases between. This CDR3 spans 14 amino acids. The CDR3 coding sequence is TGTGCCAGTAGACCGACAGGGAACACCGGGGAGCTGTTTTTT. Protein sequence: CASRPTGNTGELFF.

The chain uses TRBV6-1 and TRBJ1-6; D gene unclear. Between the trimmed V and J ends, which lost 0 bases and 5 bases, there was a span of 5 bases. The germline V gene encodes CDR1 MNHNS and CDR2 SASEGT. There are 14 residues in the CDR3. CDR3 in amino acids: CASSEAVDNSPLHF. CDR3 nucleotide sequence: TGTGCCAGCAGTGAAGCGGTAGATAATTCACCCCTCCACTTT.